This T cell receptor (beta chain) was retrieved from a study of T cell responses to AZD1222 COVID-19 vaccine. Findings of the study overall: Among those given AZD1222, only five or six were seropositive at baseline. Targeting of unmutated variant regions was reportedly seen in nearly half of spike-specific TCRs.

Produced via immunoSEQ multiplex PCR; TCRdb's table is partial and in-frame only. In the table there are more than 100,000 clones, 85% to 95% of which are singletons. In its sample, this clone was seen a few times. As yet, its antigen is unknown. Germline CDR1 is SEHNR and CDR2 is FQNEAQ (reference sequence). With 5 bases removed from V and 5 bases from J, the gap between germline ends came to 12 bases. The CDR3 spans 14 residues. The sequences come from peripheral blood, collected on day 0 of AZD1222 vaccination. The sequence came from an adult in good health. This rearrangement joins TRBV7-9 to TRBJ2-2, with D perhaps given as TRBD1 or TRBD2 (5 bases each). The CDR3 DNA reads as TGTGCCAGCAGCCCCCCCTGGGGGACCGGGGAGCTGTTTTTT. Translation: CASSPPWGTGELFF.